Listed below are T cell receptor beta chains from one sample, sequenced in a study of shared clonotypes between healthy human individuals. Clones were read by immunoSEQ multiplex PCR, and TCRdb kept only the in-frame ones, dropping some. The table lists roughly 2.4 million clones, around 95% of them singletons, with around 0.13% in the top ten. Sequencing input: naive CD4+ T cells sorted from blood. Receptor source: a man younger than 30 in good health. Both conserved end residues are part of each CDR3. Fields, in order: D gene, V gene, clone size, J gene, CDR3 DNA, CDR3 protein. A D gene is named only where the DNA matches it firmly. Size is omitted from some rows. Given values are once, few, many or a class for expanded clones.

D: .; V: TRBV18; size: .; J: TRBJ2-5; DNA: TGTGCCAGCTCACCGACAGGACCTCAAGAGACCCAGTACTTC; CDR3: CASSPTGPQETQYF
D: .; V: TRBV30; size: .; J: TRBJ1-3; DNA: TGTGCCTGGAGTGTACGGGGAGACACCATATATTTT; CDR3: CAWSVRGDTIYF
D: TRBD1; V: TRBV6-1; size: .; J: TRBJ1-1; DNA: TGTGCCAGCAGTGGAGAGACAGGGGTCACTGAAGCTTTCTTT; CDR3: CASSGETGVTEAFF
D: .; V: TRBV4-1; size: .; J: TRBJ2-7; DNA: TGCGCCAGCAGCCAAGGTTATGGGACGGCCTCCTACGAGCAGTACTTC; CDR3: CASSQGYGTASYEQYF
D: TRBD1; V: TRBV18; size: .; J: TRBJ2-2; DNA: TGTGCCAGCTCACCAGAATTTTCGACAGGGTACACCGGGGAGCTGTTTTTT; CDR3: CASSPEFSTGYTGELFF
D: TRBD1; V: TRBV5-1; size: .; J: TRBJ2-7; DNA: TGCGCCAGCAGCTTGGCCGGGACAGCAGCCTACGAGCAGTACTTC; CDR3: CASSLAGTAAYEQYF
D: .; V: TRBV11-2; size: few; J: TRBJ1-2; DNA: TGTGCCAGCAGCTTACAGGGCTATGGCTACACCTTC; CDR3: CASSLQGYGYTF
D: .; V: TRBV11-2; size: .; J: TRBJ2-7; DNA: TGTGCCAGCAGCTTTGCTATGGGGGTGGGCTCCTACGAGCAGTACTTC; CDR3: CASSFAMGVGSYEQYF
D: .; V: TRBV5-6; size: .; J: TRBJ1-6; DNA: TGTGCCAGCAGCGGAGGGACCGGGGCCTCACCCCTCCACTTT; CDR3: CASSGGTGASPLHF
D: .; V: TRBV25-1; size: .; J: TRBJ2-7; DNA: TGTGCCAGCAGTATAGAGGAGGTCTACGAGCAGTACTTC; CDR3: CASSIEEVYEQYF
D: TRBD2; V: TRBV5-1; size: .; J: TRBJ2-5; DNA: TGCGCCAGCAGCCGGACTAGCGGGGCACAAGAGACCCAGTACTTC; CDR3: CASSRTSGAQETQYF
D: TRBD1; V: TRBV5-4; size: once; J: TRBJ1-6; DNA: TGTGCCAGCAGCTTGGCTTCGGACAGGAAGAATTCACCCCTCCACTTT; CDR3: CASSLASDRKNSPLHF
D: TRBD2; V: TRBV9; size: .; J: TRBJ2-1; DNA: TGTGCCAGCAGCGCGGGACTATTCTCCTACAATGAGCAGTTCTTC; CDR3: CASSAGLFSYNEQFF
D: .; V: TRBV4-3; size: .; J: TRBJ2-1; DNA: TGCGCCAGCAGCCAAGGCAGGGCCCCCTACAATGAGCAGTTCTTC; CDR3: CASSQGRAPYNEQFF
D: .; V: TRBV9; size: once; J: TRBJ2-3; DNA: TGTGCCAGCAGCGGAGGCGGGGAGTCCACAGATACGCAGTATTTT; CDR3: CASSGGGESTDTQYF
D: TRBD1; V: TRBV30; size: once; J: TRBJ2-3; DNA: TGTGCCTCCTGGACAGGGTTTCCAGATACGCAGTATTTT; CDR3: CASWTGFPDTQYF
D: .; V: TRBV10-2; size: .; J: TRBJ1-1; DNA: TGCGCCAGCAGGCATAACATGAACACTGAAGCTTTCTTT; CDR3: CASRHNMNTEAFF
D: TRBD1; V: TRBV5-3; size: .; J: TRBJ1-4; DNA: TGTGCCAGAAGCCTGGGCTCATGTTTGGCGGACAGGGGAAAAGAAAGTAATGAAAAACTGTTTTTT; CDR3: CARSLGSCLADRGKESNEKLFF
D: .; V: TRBV10-3; size: .; J: TRBJ1-1; DNA: TGTGCCATCAGAGGGGTTGGGGCTGAAGCTTTCTTT; CDR3: CAIRGVGAEAFF
D: .; V: TRBV2; size: .; J: TRBJ1-2; DNA: TGTGCCAGCACTCCAGCCAGGGGAGGTGGCTACACCTTC; CDR3: CASTPARGGGYTF
D: .; V: TRBV10-1; size: .; J: TRBJ2-2; DNA: TGCGCCAGCAGCGTACAGGGTATAACCGGGGAGCTGTTTTTT; CDR3: CASSVQGITGELFF
D: TRBD1; V: TRBV2; size: .; J: TRBJ1-2; DNA: TGTGCCAGCAGTGAAAGCCTCACAGGGGGCAAGGGCTATGGCTACACCTTC; CDR3: CASSESLTGGKGYGYTF
D: TRBD2; V: TRBV7-9; size: .; J: TRBJ2-5; DNA: TGTGCCAGCAGCAAGCGGGGGACTAGCGGAGAGACCCAGTACTTC; CDR3: CASSKRGTSGETQYF
D: .; V: TRBV7-9; size: .; J: TRBJ1-3; DNA: TGTGCCAGCAGCCTACGTGGGGACTCTGGAAACACCATATATTTT; CDR3: CASSLRGDSGNTIYF
D: TRBD1; V: TRBV4-1; size: .; J: TRBJ1-2; DNA: TGCGCCAGCAGCCAGACGACAGGGGTGATAGGGTATGGCTACACCTTC; CDR3: CASSQTTGVIGYGYTF
D: .; V: TRBV5-4; size: .; J: TRBJ2-3; DNA: TGTGCCAGCAGCTTTAACAGGGCTCCCCCAGATACGCAGTATTTT; CDR3: CASSFNRAPPDTQYF
D: .; V: TRBV7-6; size: .; J: TRBJ2-7; DNA: TGTGCCAGCAGCTTAGAGGCCAGCGAGCGCTACGAGCAGTACTTC; CDR3: CASSLEASERYEQYF
D: .; V: TRBV5-1; size: .; J: TRBJ2-5; DNA: TGCGCCAGCAGCCGGGACGGAGAACAAGAGACCCAGTACTTC; CDR3: CASSRDGEQETQYF
D: TRBD1; V: TRBV25-1; size: .; J: TRBJ2-5; DNA: TGTGCCAGCAGTGAAGGACAGGGGCCCCAAGAGACCCAGTACTTC; CDR3: CASSEGQGPQETQYF
D: .; V: TRBV28; size: .; J: TRBJ2-3; DNA: TGTGCCAGCAGCTCGGACCGCCGCACAGATACGCAGTATTTT; CDR3: CASSSDRRTDTQYF
D: .; V: TRBV6-5; size: .; J: TRBJ2-5; DNA: TGTGCCAGCAGTTACTCGATGGTTGGAGAGACCCAGTACTTC; CDR3: CASSYSMVGETQYF
D: TRBD1; V: TRBV5-1; size: .; J: TRBJ2-5; DNA: TGCGCCAGCAGCGCCGACAGGGGGGGTTTAGGGACCCAGTACTTC; CDR3: CASSADRGGLGTQYF
D: .; V: TRBV6-6; size: .; J: TRBJ1-4; DNA: TGTGCCAGCAGCCACCCGATGACGGTATCCGAAAAACTGTTTTTT; CDR3: CASSHPMTVSEKLFF